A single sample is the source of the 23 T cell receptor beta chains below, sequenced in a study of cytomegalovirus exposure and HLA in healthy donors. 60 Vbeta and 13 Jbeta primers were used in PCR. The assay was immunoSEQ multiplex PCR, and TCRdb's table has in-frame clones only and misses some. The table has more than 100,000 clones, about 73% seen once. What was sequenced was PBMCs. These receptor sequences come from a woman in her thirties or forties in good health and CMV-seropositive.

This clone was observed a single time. CDR3 in DNA: TGTGCCAGCAGTTACGCAGGGCACGAGCAGTACTTC. Translating it yields CASSYAGHEQYF. The V call is TRBV6-5, the J call TRBJ2-5, with D possibly being TRBD1 (5 bases). The J call may be in error: the DNA end matches TRBJ2-7 better. Germline assignment: CDR1 MNHEY and CDR2 SVGAGI. The CDR3 runs 12 residues.

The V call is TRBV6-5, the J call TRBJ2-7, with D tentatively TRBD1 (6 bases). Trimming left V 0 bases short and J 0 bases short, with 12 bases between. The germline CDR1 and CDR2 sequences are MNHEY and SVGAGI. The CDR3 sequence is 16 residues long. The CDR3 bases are TGTGCCAGCAGTTACTCGATGCTAGGGGGCTCCTACGAGCAGTACTTC. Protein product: CASSYSMLGGSYEQYF.

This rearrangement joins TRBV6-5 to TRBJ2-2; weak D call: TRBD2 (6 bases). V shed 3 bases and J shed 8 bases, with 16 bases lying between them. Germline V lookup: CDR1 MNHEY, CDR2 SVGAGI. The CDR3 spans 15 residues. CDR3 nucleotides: TGTGCCAGCAGTTATTCGGGGGTTCTAACGGGGGAGCTGTTTTTT. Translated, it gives CASSYSGVLTGELFF.

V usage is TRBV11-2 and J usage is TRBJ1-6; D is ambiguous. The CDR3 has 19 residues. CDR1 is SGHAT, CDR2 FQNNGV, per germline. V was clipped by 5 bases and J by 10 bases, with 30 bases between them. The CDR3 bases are TGTGCCAGCAGCCCTAGACTGTATGCGCGGCCGAGGTTCGGGTCACCCCTCCACTTT. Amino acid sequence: CASSPRLYARPRFGSPLHF.

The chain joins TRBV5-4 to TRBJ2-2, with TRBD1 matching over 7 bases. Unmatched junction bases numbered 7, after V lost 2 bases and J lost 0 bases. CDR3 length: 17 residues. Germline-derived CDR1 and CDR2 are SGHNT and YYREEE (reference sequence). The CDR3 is CASSFSMGQTNTGELFF. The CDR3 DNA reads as TGTGCCAGCAGCTTTTCAATGGGACAGACGAACACCGGGGAGCTGTTTTTT.

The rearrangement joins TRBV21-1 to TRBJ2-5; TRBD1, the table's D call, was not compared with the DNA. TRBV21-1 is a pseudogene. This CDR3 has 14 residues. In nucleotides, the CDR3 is TGTGCCAGCAGCGTACAGGGGGCGCGGGAGACCCAGTACTTC. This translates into CASSVQGARETQYF.

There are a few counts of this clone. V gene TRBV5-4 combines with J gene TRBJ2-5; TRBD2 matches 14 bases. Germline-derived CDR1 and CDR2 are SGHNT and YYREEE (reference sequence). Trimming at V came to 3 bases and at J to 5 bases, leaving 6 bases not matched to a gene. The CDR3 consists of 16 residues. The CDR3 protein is CASSSPTSGGAETQYF. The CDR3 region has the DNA TGTGCCAGCAGCTCTCCGACTAGCGGGGGGGCTGAGACCCAGTACTTC. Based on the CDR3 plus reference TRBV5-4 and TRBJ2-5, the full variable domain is ETGVTQSPTHLIKTRGQQVTLRCSSQSGHNTVSWYQQALGQGPQFIFQYYREEENGRGNFPPRFSGLQFPNYSSELNVNALELDDSALYLCASSSPTSGGAETQYFGPGTRLLVL.

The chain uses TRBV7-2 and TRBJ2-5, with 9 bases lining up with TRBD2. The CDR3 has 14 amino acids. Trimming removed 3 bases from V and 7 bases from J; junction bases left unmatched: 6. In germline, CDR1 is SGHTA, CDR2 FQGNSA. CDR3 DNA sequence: TGTGCCAGCAGCTTGCGGGGGGGCCGAGGGACCCAGTACTTC. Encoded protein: CASSLRGGRGTQYF.

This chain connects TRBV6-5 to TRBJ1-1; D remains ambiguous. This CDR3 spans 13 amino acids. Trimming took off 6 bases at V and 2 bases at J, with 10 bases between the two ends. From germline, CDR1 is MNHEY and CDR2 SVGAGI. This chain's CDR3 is CASRVPGNTEAFF. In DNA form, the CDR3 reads TGTGCCAGCAGGGTTCCAGGTAACACTGAAGCTTTCTTT.

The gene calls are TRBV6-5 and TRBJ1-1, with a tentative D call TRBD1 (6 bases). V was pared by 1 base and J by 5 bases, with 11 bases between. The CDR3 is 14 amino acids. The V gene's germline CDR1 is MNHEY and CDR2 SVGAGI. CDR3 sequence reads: CASSYFQRGTEAFF. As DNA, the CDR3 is TGTGCCAGCAGTTACTTTCAGAGGGGGACTGAAGCTTTCTTT.

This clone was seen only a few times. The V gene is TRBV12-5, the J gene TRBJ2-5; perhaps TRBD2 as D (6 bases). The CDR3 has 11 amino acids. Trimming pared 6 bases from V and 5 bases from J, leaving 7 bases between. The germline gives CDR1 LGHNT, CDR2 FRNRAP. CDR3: CASGTSETQYF. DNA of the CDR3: TGTGCTAGTGGAACTAGCGAGACCCAGTACTTC.

The CDR3: CASSSGGSPLGYEQYF. CDR3 in DNA: TGTGCCAGCAGCTCAGGAGGGTCGCCCCTCGGGTACGAGCAGTACTTC. V is TRBV9 and J is TRBJ2-7, with D possibly TRBD2 on 6 matching bases. CDR3 size: 16 residues. Germline V lookup: CDR1 SGDLS, CDR2 YYNGEE. Deletions cut 4 bases from V and 4 bases from J, with 21 bases between. Full variable domain (outside the CDR3, taken from reference TRBV9 and TRBJ2-7): DSGVTQTPKHLITATGQRVTLRCSPRSGDLSVYWYQQSLDQGLQFLIQYYNGEERAKGNILERFSAQQFPDLHSELNLSSLELGDSALYFCASSSGGSPLGYEQYFGPGTRLTVT.

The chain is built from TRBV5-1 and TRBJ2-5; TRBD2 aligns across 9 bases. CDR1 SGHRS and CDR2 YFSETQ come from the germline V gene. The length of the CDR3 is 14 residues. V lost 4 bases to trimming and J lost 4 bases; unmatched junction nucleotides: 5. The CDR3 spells CASSTATSGETQYF. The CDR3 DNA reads TGCGCCAGCAGCACCGCGACTAGCGGAGAGACCCAGTACTTC.

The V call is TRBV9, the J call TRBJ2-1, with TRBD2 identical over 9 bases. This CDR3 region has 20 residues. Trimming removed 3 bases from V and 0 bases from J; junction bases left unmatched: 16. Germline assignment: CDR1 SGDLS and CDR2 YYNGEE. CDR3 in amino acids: CASSGPRPAGGPSSYNEQFF. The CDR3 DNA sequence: TGTGCCAGCAGCGGACCCCGCCCAGCGGGGGGTCCTAGCTCCTACAATGAGCAGTTCTTC. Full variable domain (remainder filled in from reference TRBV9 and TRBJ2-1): DSGVTQTPKHLITATGQRVTLRCSPRSGDLSVYWYQQSLDQGLQFLIQYYNGEERAKGNILERFSAQQFPDLHSELNLSSLELGDSALYFCASSGPRPAGGPSSYNEQFFGPGTRLTVL.

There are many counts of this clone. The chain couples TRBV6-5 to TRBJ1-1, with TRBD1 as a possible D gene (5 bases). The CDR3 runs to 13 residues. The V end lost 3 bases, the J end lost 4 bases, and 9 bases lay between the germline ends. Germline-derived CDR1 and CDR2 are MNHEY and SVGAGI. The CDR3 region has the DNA TGTGCCAGCAGTTATACTCAGGGCACTGAAGCTTTCTTT. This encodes CASSYTQGTEAFF.

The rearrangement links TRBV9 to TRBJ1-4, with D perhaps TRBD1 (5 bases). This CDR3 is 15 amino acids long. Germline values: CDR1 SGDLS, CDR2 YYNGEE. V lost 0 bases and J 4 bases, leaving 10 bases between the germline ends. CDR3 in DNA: TGTGCCAGCAGCGTAGGGGGCAGCCTTAATGAAAAACTGTTTTTT. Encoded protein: CASSVGGSLNEKLFF.

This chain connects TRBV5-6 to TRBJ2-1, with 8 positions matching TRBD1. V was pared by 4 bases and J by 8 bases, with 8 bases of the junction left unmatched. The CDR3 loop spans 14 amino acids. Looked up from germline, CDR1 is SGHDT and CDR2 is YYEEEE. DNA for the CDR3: TGTGCCAGCAGCCTGGACAGGGTTGATGATGAGCAGTTCTTC. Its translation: CASSLDRVDDEQFF.

CDR3 in amino acids: CASTDRVMSEQYF. DNA of the CDR3: TGTGCCAGCACTGACAGGGTAATGAGCGAGCAGTACTTC. V and J are TRBV19 and TRBJ2-7, with TRBD1 matching over 7 bases. CDR3 length equals 13 residues. Per the germline V gene, CDR1 is LNHDA and CDR2 is SQIVND (reference sequence). Trimming took 9 bases from V and 6 from J; bases not matched to a gene: 11.

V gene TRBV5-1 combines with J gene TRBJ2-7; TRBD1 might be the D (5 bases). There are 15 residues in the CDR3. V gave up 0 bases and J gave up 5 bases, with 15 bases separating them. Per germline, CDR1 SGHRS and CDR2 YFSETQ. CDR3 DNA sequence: TGCGCCAGCAGCTTGGGCAGGGATCCCTCGAACGAGCAGTACTTC. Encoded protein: CASSLGRDPSNEQYF.

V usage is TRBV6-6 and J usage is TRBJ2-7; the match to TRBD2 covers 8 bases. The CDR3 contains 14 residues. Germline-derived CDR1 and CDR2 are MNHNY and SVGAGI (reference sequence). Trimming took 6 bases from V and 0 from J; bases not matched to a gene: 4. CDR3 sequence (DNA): TGTGCCAGCAGCCAGAGCGGGAGCTCCTACGAGCAGTACTTC. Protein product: CASSQSGSSYEQYF.

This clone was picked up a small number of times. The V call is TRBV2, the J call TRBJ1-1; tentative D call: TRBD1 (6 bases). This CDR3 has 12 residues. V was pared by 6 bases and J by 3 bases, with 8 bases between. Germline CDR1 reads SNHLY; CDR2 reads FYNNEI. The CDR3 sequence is CASSQGHTEAFF. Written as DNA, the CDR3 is TGTGCCAGCAGCCAGGGGCACACTGAAGCTTTCTTT.

CDR3 amino acids: CASSLAGADTGELFF. In nucleotides, the CDR3 is TGCGCCAGCAGCTTGGCAGGGGCGGACACCGGGGAGCTGTTTTTT. The chain is built from TRBV5-1 and TRBJ2-2, with D perhaps TRBD1 (6 bases). Germline CDR1 SGHRS, CDR2 YFSETQ. This CDR3 contains 15 residues. The V end was cut by 0 bases, the J end by 3 bases, with 9 bases between.

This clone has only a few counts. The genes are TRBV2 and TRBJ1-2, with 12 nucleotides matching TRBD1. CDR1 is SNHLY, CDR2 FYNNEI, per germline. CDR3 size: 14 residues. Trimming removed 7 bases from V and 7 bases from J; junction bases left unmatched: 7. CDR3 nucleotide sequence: TGTGCCAGCACTTCGGGACAGGGGGCGGTTGGCTACACCTTC. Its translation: CASTSGQGAVGYTF. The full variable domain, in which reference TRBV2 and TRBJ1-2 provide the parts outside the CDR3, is EPEVTQTPSHQVTQMGQEVILRCVPISNHLYFYWYRQILGQKVEFLVSFYNNEISEKSEIFDDQFSVERPDGSNFTLKIRSTKLEDSAMYFCASTSGQGAVGYTFGSGTRLTVV.